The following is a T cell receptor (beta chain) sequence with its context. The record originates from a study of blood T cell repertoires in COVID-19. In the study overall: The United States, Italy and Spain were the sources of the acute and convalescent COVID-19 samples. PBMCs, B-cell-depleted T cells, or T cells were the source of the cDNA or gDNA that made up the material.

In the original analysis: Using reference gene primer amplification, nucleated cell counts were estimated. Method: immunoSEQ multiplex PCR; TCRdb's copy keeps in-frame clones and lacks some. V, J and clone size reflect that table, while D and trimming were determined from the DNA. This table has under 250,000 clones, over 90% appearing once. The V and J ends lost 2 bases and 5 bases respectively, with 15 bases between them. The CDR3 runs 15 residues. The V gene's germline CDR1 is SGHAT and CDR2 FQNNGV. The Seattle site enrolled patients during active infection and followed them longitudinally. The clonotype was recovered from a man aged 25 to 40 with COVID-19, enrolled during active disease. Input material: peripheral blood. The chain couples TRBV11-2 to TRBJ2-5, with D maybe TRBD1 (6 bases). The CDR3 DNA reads TGTGCCAGCAGCTTAATGGATGCGGACAGTGAGACCCAGTACTTC. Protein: CASSLMDADSETQYF.